Detailed here is one TCR beta chain. Its antigen is unknown. In replicate PCRs of sorted subsets, approximately 200 ng DNA, approximately 30,000 T cell genomes, was used. Only in-frame clones appear in the TCRdb table, and some are missing; sequencing was by immunoSEQ multiplex PCR. The sample has approximately 1,000,000 clones; approximately 80% are singletons. This sample stems from a study of shared clonotypes between healthy human individuals. Study-wide results and caveats: Exclusively blood specimens were collected; tissue repertoires likely differ.

All donors were Caucasian adults living in Nashville, Tennessee. CDR1 is SGHDN and CDR2 is FVKESK in the germline V gene. Trimming stripped 3 bases from V and 4 bases from J, with 10 bases between. This CDR3 is 14 amino acids long. Sample: memory CD4+ T cells from PBMCs. Subset given: CD45RA-negative fraction. The source of this sequence is a man aged 18 to 35 in good health. Some clones in this sample may be carry-over from other donors' samples. The chain is built from TRBV14 and TRBJ2-1; D not certain. The CDR3 region has the DNA TGTGCCAGCAGCCAGTTAGGACCGTACAATGAGCAGTTCTTC. Amino acid sequence: CASSQLGPYNEQFF.